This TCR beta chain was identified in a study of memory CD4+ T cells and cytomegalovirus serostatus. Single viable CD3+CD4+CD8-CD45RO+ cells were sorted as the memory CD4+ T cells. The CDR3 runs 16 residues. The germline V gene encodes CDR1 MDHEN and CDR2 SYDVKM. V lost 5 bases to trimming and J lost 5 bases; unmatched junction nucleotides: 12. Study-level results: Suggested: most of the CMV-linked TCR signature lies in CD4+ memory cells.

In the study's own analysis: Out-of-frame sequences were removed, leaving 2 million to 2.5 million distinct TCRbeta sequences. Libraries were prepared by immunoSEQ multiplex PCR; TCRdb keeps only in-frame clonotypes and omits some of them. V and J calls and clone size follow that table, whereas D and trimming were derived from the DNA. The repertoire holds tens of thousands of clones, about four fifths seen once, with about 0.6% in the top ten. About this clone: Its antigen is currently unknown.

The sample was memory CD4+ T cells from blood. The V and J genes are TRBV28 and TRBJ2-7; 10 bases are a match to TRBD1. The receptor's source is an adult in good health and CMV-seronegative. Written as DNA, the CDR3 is TGTGCCAGCAGTCCTCCGGGCGGGACAGGGGTCAACGAGCAGTACTTC. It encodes CASSPPGGTGVNEQYF.